The clone carrying this T cell receptor (beta chain) was seen a handful of times. Its antigen is still unknown. This entry comes from a study of beta chain features in type 1 diabetes. Study-wide findings and caveats: A moderate, significant TCRB CDR3 shortening appeared in type 1 diabetes across four CD4+ subsets. Patients and controls would be equally affected if PCR favored shorter templates. TCRB repertoires of naive, central memory and Treg cells appeared more similar among patients than among healthy donors. VDJ junctions in type 1 diabetes patients carried more deletions and fewer insertions.

Every isolated RNA sample was fully reverse transcribed, so sequencing captured expressed TCRB transcripts. Approximately 3.9 million reads per sample were averaged for naive, central memory and regulatory samples. Only in-frame clones appear in the TCRdb table, and some are missing; sequencing was by immunoSEQ multiplex PCR. The sample holds hundreds of thousands of clones, about 14% seen once. Germline assignment: CDR1 SQVTM and CDR2 ANQGSEA. The CDR3 length is 17 residues. With 3 bases removed from V and 0 bases from J, the gap between germline ends came to 15 bases. The sequence was collected from a man aged 18 to 35 with type 1 diabetes. Sequencing was carried out using naive CD4+ T cells from blood. The V and J genes are TRBV29-1 and TRBJ2-6, with D possibly being TRBD1 or TRBD2 (5 bases each). CDR3 loop: CSVDLGPLSSGANVLTF. The CDR3 nucleotides are TGCAGCGTTGATCTGGGACCGCTAAGCTCTGGGGCCAACGTCCTGACTTTC.